A single TCR beta chain is shown here with its context. Its antigen remains undetermined. The input lacks base qualities; no much larger clone sits a single base away. This sample stems from a study of blood T cell repertoires in COVID-19 (TCRdb year 2020). Regarding the research as a whole: Samples covering the acute and convalescent phases of COVID-19 were provided by collaborators in the United States, Italy and Spain. The dataset comprised deeply sampled blood TCRbeta repertoires from subjects exposed to, actively infected with, or recovered from COVID-19. Samples came from the ongoing ImmuneRACE study (first 160 participants) plus 1,254 subjects from 6 global collaborators. The repertoires were made available in a free public database intended to serve as a resource for research on the immune response to SARS-CoV-2. Nearly every sample came with metadata listing a de-identified subject ID, COVID-19 status, age in years and sex. Where available, HLA class I and class II types were obtained from metadata supplied by the sample provider rather than from assay-based typing. The material from the prospective study consisted of cDNA or gDNA derived from T cells, B-cell-depleted T cells, or PBMCs.

Whole blood was collected in K2EDTA tubes by collaborating institutions according to the institutions' own protocols. For TCRbeta analysis, collaborators shipped samples as frozen whole blood, isolated PBMCs, or DNA extracted from either of those sample types. The immunoSEQ Assay, a bias-controlled multiplex PCR, was used to amplify TCRbeta CDR3 regions from genomic DNA. On the study's bioinformatics: The number of nucleated cells in each sample was estimated by amplification of reference gene primers within the assay. To quantify the absolute abundance of each unique TCRbeta CDR3 rearrangement, sequence reads were collapsed and filtered. For each sample, productive Simpson clonality was calculated as the square root of Simpson's diversity index across productive rearrangements. Drawn from immuneACCESS, this table holds only the in-frame rearrangements with V and J called that TCRdb kept. Clones are partly lost; checked studies trace under half to an unresolved V gene and leave the rest unexplained. Clone size and V and J calls were adopted from that table, with D and trimming inferred from the DNA. Here the sample has 65,000 to 95,000 clones; 78% occur a single time. 15% to 20% of the sample comes from the top ten.

Looking up the germline V gene yields CDR1 SGHTA and CDR2 FQGNSA. The CDR3 numbers 15 residues from cysteine through phenylalanine. The only DNA kept is the CDR3, 45 bases in frame from the first base. Trimming takes 0 bases from V and 2 bases from J, and the germline ends sit 8 bases apart. Findings and caveats that apply to the study as a whole: How much clinical and demographic metadata was included differed by source and by participant, and the metadata was provided uncurated.

The source of this sequence is a human donor in a cohort sampled during active COVID-19. Rearrangement joined TRBV7-2 to TRBJ1-3, with no D gene named confidently. The sample taken for sequencing was peripheral blood. The DNA sequence is as follows: TGTGCCAGCAGCTTAGCCCTATCCACTGGAAACACCATATATTTT. This is translated as CASSLALSTGNTIYF.